This is a list of T cell receptor beta chains from one sample in a study of CD8+CD57+ T cells in acquired aplastic anemia. TCRdb reprocessed the reads with MiXCR, giving one entry per CDR3 protein. The sample records more than 150,000 distinct CDR3 sequences, nearly 50% being singletons. The sequenced material came from sorted CD4+, CD8+, or CD8+CD57+ T cells (not recorded which) from PBMCs. These receptors originate from a human donor with aplastic anemia. Both conserved end residues are part of each CDR3. The order of the fields is V gene, J gene, clone size, CDR3 protein. A row's size may be missing; if present it is once, few, many or a size class.

TRBV5-1	TRBJ2-7	-	CASSLGTGPIHEQYF
TRBV6-1	TRBJ2-1	-	CASSRRLAGERVEQFF
TRBV19	TRBJ1-5	many	CASSRDRGLQPQHF
TRBV19	TRBJ2-3	-	CAYRRNTDTQYF
TRBV2	TRBJ2-1	many	CASSSGTRGEQFF
TRBV2	TRBJ2-5	-	CASSEDGRGRDHWTQYF
TRBV5-6	TRBJ1-2	many	CASRLGQAEGYTF
TRBV2	TRBJ2-5	-	CASSRGGAQETQYF
TRBV19	TRBJ2-1	-	CASRLTGGREQFF
TRBV7-3	TRBJ2-5	-	CASSRMAEGTQYF
TRBV20-1	TRBJ1-1	-	CSARETVNTEAFF
TRBV19	TRBJ2-7	-	CASSLGSTGLYEQYF
TRBV7-3	TRBJ1-6	-	CASRQIYNSPLHF
TRBV18	TRBJ2-1	-	CASSRAGFNEQFF
TRBV2	TRBJ1-5	many	CASNDRVVAQPQHF